This TCR beta chain was retrieved from a study of shared clonotypes between healthy human individuals (dated by TCRdb to about 2020). As for the study more broadly: A couple of women and a few men aged 18 to 49 years were included in the cohort. For each donor, CD4 naive and CD4 memory were each given three plates, CD8 naive was given two plates, and CD8 memory was given one plate. Blood TCR repertoires of about five healthy adults were deeply sequenced to estimate repertoire size and the extent of clonotype sharing between individuals. Libraries were prepared and TCR repertoires were sequenced by different laboratories using diverse techniques, in order to increase sequencing depth and limit assay-specific biases. Between about 0.9 and 10 billion PBMCs per donor were obtained by leukapheresis.

CD8 naive samples were CD45RO-negative cells positively selected for CCR7, giving a CD45RA+CCR7+ population that excluded TemRA cells. The donors were healthy, HIV-negative adults who had no recently reported acute infections or vaccinations. All donors were Caucasian adults living in Nashville, Tennessee, USA. Blood was obtained by leukapheresis, after which PBMCs were separated by Ficoll-Histopaque density gradient centrifugation and cryopreserved in liquid nitrogen vapor phase. Purity and quantity of every magnetically sorted T cell population were checked by analytical flow cytometry. From each sorted fraction, genomic DNA was isolated and quantified by UV absorbance on a Nanodrop 2000c. About this clone itself: Its antigen remains unidentified. Base qualities are not provided; no much larger clone lies one nucleotide away.

Findings and caveats that apply to the study as a whole: Clonotypes shared by all four sorted-subset donors showed higher generation probabilities than non-shared clonotypes. The genetic and exposure-history diversity represented was limited by the small number of donors. Based on pairwise subsampling, the degree of clonotype sharing among donors was expected to be affected by sequencing depth. Sharing across a few donors was observed for approximately 5% of naive CD4, under 4% of naive CD8, roughly 2.3% of memory CD4, and around 0.4% of memory CD8 clonotypes. Naive subsets generally had larger estimated clonotype richness than memory subsets. Rarefaction of sorted-subset datasets indicated incomplete sequencing despite the large sequencing depth. Sampling was limited to blood, and TCR repertoires in tissue likely differ from TCR repertoires in blood.

The junction carries 16 bases between V and J, which are trimmed by 6 bases and 5 bases respectively. Spanning cysteine to phenylalanine, the CDR3 consists of 15 amino acids. CDR3 DNA is the only sequence kept; it has 45 bases, read in frame from the first base. The germline V gene provides CDR1 SNHLY and CDR2 FYNNEI. Using the deep immunoSEQ assay, multiplex PCR amplified TCR CDR3 regions from genomic DNA. Extracted genomic DNA from each cell subset was distributed evenly across all wells of several immunoSEQ 96-well plates, and each plate was treated as a replicate. For sorted subsets, each replicate PCR was loaded with roughly 200 ng genomic DNA, equivalent to 32,000 or so T cell genomes. Purified libraries were quantified with a Qubit 3.0 fluorometer, sized on a Bioanalyzer 2100, and re-quantified with the KAPA Library Quantification kit. Each immunoSEQ 96-well plate was sequenced on its own single-read 150-cycle Illumina NextSeq 550 flow cell. On the authors' methods: The immunoSEQ output contained only junctional sequences without quality scores, so filtering could not match that applied to full-length reads. To assign V/J genes and CDR3, sequences were annotated against IMGT germline references using PyIR, a Python wrapper for IgBLAST v1.9. Any read was removed if the V/J assignment was weak (E-value above 1e-6), the CDR3 was missing, or the read contained stop codons, out-of-frame junctions, or ambiguous translated residues. V3J clonotypes were defined by identical inferred V gene, J gene, and CDR3 amino acid sequence. The percentage overlap between two repertoires was calculated by dividing the number of shared unique clonotypes by the size of the smaller repertoire. RTK rarefaction, the Chao1 estimator, and Recon v2.1 estimates of unobserved clonotypes were used to assess repertoire richness. Generation probabilities for all TCRbeta clonotypes obtained by the gDNA method from a handful of donors were computed using OLGA. Drawn from immuneACCESS, this table holds only the in-frame rearrangements with V and J called that TCRdb kept. Clones are partly lost; checked studies trace under half to an unresolved V gene and leave the rest unexplained. For V, J and clone size, that table is used; D and trimming come from the DNA. Here the sample has some 2,100,000 clones; roughly 91% occur a single time. The ten largest clones add up to under 2% of the sample.

The material sequenced was naive CD8+ T cells from PBMCs. According to the study, the label for this sample's cell subset or site signals: CD45RA+CCR7+. This clonotype originated in a man aged 18 to 29 in good health. Some clones in this sample may be carry-over from other donors' samples. Recombination connected TRBV2 to TRBJ1-4, and TRBD1 may be the D gene, going by 5 matching bases. CDR3 region: CASRPIREANEKLFF. The DNA sequence follows: TGTGCCAGCAGACCTATCAGGGAGGCCAATGAAAAACTGTTTTTT.